Below, 15 T cell receptor beta chains from the same sample are listed, as sequenced in a study of control samples from healthy donors and cancer patients. TCRdb's copy holds only in-frame clones and misses some; the assay was immunoSEQ multiplex PCR. The table shows about 120,000 clones, with over 80% occurring only once. The sample consisted of PBMCs. The receptors originated from a man at least 80 years old with head and neck cancer.

This rearrangement joins TRBV3-1 (or the pseudogene TRBV3-2) to TRBJ2-1; D remains ambiguous. CDR1 LGHDT and CDR2 YNNKEL come from the germline V gene (reference sequence). This CDR3 is 14 amino acids long. Trimming took 4 bases from V and 0 from J, leaving 7 bases between them. The CDR3 DNA sequence: TGTGCCAGCAGCCCCCCCTCCTCCTACAATGAGCAGTTCTTC. The encoded protein is CASSPPSSYNEQFF.

This chain links TRBV5-1 with TRBJ2-5; 8 bases line up with TRBD2. V lost 5 bases and J lost 1; bases outside the gene matches: 7. The CDR3 has 15 residues. The V gene's germline CDR1 is SGHRS and CDR2 YFSETQ. In DNA, the CDR3 is TGCGCCAGCAGACGACGGGAGGGTGGCCAAGAGACCCAGTACTTC. Protein: CASRRREGGQETQYF.

CDR3 bases: TGTGCCAGCTCACCATTGGGCAGCAATAGCAATCAGCCCCAGCATTTT. This codes for CASSPLGSNSNQPQHF. V and J are TRBV18 and TRBJ1-5; D gene unclear. V was clipped by 2 bases and J by 0 bases, with 11 bases between them. The CDR3 spans 16 residues. Germline V gene lookup returns CDR1 KGHSH and CDR2 LQKENI. The full variable domain, rest sourced from reference TRBV18 and TRBJ1-5, is NAGVMQNPRHLVRRRGQEARLRCSPMKGHSHVYWYRQLPEEGLKFMVYLQKENIIDESGMPKERFSAEFPKEGPSILRIQQVVRGDSAAYFCASSPLGSNSNQPQHFGDGTRLSIL.

The chain uses TRBV19 and TRBJ1-2; D gene uncertain. Germline V gene sequence: CDR1 LNHDA, CDR2 SQIVND (reference sequence). V shed 3 bases and J shed 8 bases, with 13 bases lying between them. The CDR3 length is 13 residues. CDR3 sequence (DNA): TGTGCCAGTAGTATTTCCGGGAGGAAGGGCTACACCTTC. Protein: CASSISGRKGYTF. Full variable domain (missing parts from reference TRBV19 and TRBJ1-2): DGGITQSPKYLFRKEGQNVTLSCEQNLNHDAMYWYRQDPGQGLRLIYYSQIVNDFQKGDIAEGYSVSREKKESFPLTVTSAQKNPTAFYLCASSISGRKGYTFGSGTRLTVV.

The chain couples TRBV11-2 to TRBJ1-4; a weak D match, TRBD1 (5 bases). Trimming shortened V by 5 bases and J by 3 bases, and 13 bases separated the two germline ends. This CDR3 spans 15 amino acids. Looked up from germline, CDR1 is SGHAT and CDR2 is FQNNGV. The CDR3, as DNA: TGTGCCAGCAGCACCGGTGGGGCACCTAATGAAAAACTGTTTTTT. This gives the protein CASSTGGAPNEKLFF.

The chain uses TRBV19 and TRBJ2-2, with TRBD1 identical over 11 bases. The CDR3 totals 16 residues. CDR1 and CDR2 from the germline V gene are LNHDA and SQIVND (reference sequence). Trimming at V came to 5 bases and at J to 4 bases, leaving 6 bases not matched to a gene. The CDR3: CASSVGQGAGTGELFF. The CDR3 nucleotides are TGTGCCAGTAGTGTCGGACAGGGGGCGGGCACCGGGGAGCTGTTTTTT. The full variable domain, in which reference TRBV19 and TRBJ2-2 provide the parts outside the CDR3, is DGGITQSPKYLFRKEGQNVTLSCEQNLNHDAMYWYRQDPGQGLRLIYYSQIVNDFQKGDIAEGYSVSREKKESFPLTVTSAQKNPTAFYLCASSVGQGAGTGELFFGEGSRLTVL.

CDR3 protein: CASSQLAGVFPGELFF. The CDR3 bases are TGCGCCAGCAGCCAGCTAGCGGGAGTTTTCCCCGGGGAGCTGTTTTTT. The gene calls are TRBV4-1 and TRBJ2-2; the match to TRBD2 covers 10 bases. Germline assignment: CDR1 MGHRA and CDR2 YSYEKL. J gave up 6 bases and V 3 bases, and 7 bases lay outside the gene matches. The CDR3 is 16 amino acids.

The chain recombines TRBV7-9 with TRBJ2-7; 10 nucleotides line up with TRBD2. V lost 1 base and J lost 4; bases outside the gene matches: 16. Germline V lookup: CDR1 SEHNR, CDR2 FQNEAQ (reference sequence). The CDR3 is made up of 19 amino acids. CDR3 DNA sequence: TGTGCCAGCAGCTTAGGGCTGAGAAGACCTAGCGGGAGTAGGTACGAGCAGTACTTC. Protein product: CASSLGLRRPSGSRYEQYF.

This chain connects TRBV15 to TRBJ2-4; 8 positions agree with TRBD2. This CDR3 is built from 23 residues. V lost 1 base, J lost 0 bases, and 23 bases stayed unmatched. Germline V gene lookup returns CDR1 LNHNV and CDR2 YYDKDF (reference sequence). CDR3 region: CATSRGWGGSERELGLAKNIQYF. CDR3 nucleotide sequence: TGTGCCACCAGCAGAGGGTGGGGAGGATCGGAGCGGGAGTTGGGCCTAGCCAAAAACATTCAGTACTTC.

The chain combines TRBV5-1 with TRBJ2-1; TRBD1 might be the D (6 bases). The V and J ends lost 7 bases and 6 bases respectively, with 29 bases between them. This CDR3 is built from 18 residues. CDR1 is SGHRS, CDR2 YFSETQ, per germline. CDR3 protein: CASRGEGRTGFSANEQFF. The CDR3 region has the DNA TGCGCCAGCCGGGGTGAAGGCCGCACAGGGTTTTCGGCCAATGAGCAGTTCTTC.

V gene TRBV5-4 combines with J gene TRBJ2-3, with 12 nucleotides matching TRBD2. V lost 5 bases and J lost 0; bases outside the gene matches: 10. CDR3 size: 18 residues. CDR1 is SGHNT and CDR2 is YYREEE in the germline V gene (reference sequence). The CDR3 DNA sequence: TGTGCCAGCAGTCACTTACGGACTAGCGGGGTTAGCACAGATACGCAGTATTTT. Its translation is CASSHLRTSGVSTDTQYF.

This sequence joins TRBV30 and TRBJ2-1; 9 bases fit TRBD2. This CDR3 spans 14 amino acids. The germline gives CDR1 GTSNPN, CDR2 SVGIG (reference sequence). V trimming: 0 bases; J trimming: 5 bases; junction bases outside the gene matches: 2. CDR3 protein: CAWSVIAGDNEQFF. The CDR3 nucleotides read TGTGCCTGGAGTGTAATAGCGGGGGACAATGAGCAGTTCTTC.

V is TRBV27 and J is TRBJ1-1; D unresolved. Deletions cut 5 bases from V and 3 bases from J, with 22 bases between. CDR1 is MNHEY, CDR2 SMNVEV, per germline (reference sequence). The length of the CDR3 is 17 residues. In nucleotides, the CDR3 is TGTGCCAGCAGTCTAGGCTTTGTCGGGTTCGGGGACACTGAAGCTTTCTTT. The encoded protein is CASSLGFVGFGDTEAFF.

The chain combines TRBV7-9 with TRBJ1-2; D is possibly TRBD1 (5 bases). Between the trimmed V and J ends, which lost 1 base and 4 bases, there was a span of 10 bases. The CDR3 extends over 14 amino acids. Looked up from germline, CDR1 is SEHNR and CDR2 is FQNEAQ (reference sequence). The CDR3 DNA reads as TGTGCCAGCAGCTTAGGAGGGGAGGGCTATGGCTACACCTTC. Amino acids: CASSLGGEGYGYTF. The whole variable domain, remainder taken from reference TRBV7-9 and TRBJ1-2, is DTGVSQNPRHKITKRGQNVTFRCDPISEHNRLYWYRQTLGQGPEFLTYFQNEAQLEKSRLLSDRFSAERPKGSFSTLEIQRTEQGDSAMYLCASSLGGEGYGYTFGSGTRLTVV.

The chain recombines TRBV5-6 with TRBJ1-2; D remains ambiguous. There are 14 residues in the CDR3. Germline V gene lookup returns CDR1 SGHDT and CDR2 YYEEEE. The V end was cut by 2 bases, the J end by 3 bases, with 11 bases between. The CDR3 nucleotides read TGTGCCAGCAGCTTTTGGAACGGTGACTATGGCTACACCTTC. This gives the protein CASSFWNGDYGYTF.